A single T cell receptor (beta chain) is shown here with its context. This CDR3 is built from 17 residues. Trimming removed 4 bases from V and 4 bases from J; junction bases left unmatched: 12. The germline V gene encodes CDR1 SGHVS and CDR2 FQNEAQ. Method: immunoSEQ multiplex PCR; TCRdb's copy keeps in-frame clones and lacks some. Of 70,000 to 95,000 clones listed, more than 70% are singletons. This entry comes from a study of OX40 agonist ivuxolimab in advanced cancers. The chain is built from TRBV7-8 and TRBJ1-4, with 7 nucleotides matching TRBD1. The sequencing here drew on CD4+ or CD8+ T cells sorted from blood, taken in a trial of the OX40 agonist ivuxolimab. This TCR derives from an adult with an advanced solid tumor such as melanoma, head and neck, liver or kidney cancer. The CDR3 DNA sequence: TGTGCCAGCAGCTCCACAGGGGCCGGCCCCTTTAATGAAAAACTGTTTTTT. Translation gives CASSSTGAGPFNEKLFF.